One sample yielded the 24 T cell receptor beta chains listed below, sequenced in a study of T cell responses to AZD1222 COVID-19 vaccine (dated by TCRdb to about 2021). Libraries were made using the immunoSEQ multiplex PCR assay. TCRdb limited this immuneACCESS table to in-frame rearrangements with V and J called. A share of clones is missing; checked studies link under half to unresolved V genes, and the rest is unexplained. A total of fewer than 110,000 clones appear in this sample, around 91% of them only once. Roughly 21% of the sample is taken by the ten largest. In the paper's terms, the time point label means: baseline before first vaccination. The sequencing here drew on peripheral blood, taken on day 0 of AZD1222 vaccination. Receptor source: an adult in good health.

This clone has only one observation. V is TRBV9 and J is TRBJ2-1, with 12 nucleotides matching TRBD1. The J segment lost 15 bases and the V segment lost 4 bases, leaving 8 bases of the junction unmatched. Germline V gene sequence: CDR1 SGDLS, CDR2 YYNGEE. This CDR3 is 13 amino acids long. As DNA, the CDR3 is TGTGCCAGCAGCCCCGGGACAGGGGGCGCGCCGTTCTTC. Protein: CASSPGTGGAPFF.

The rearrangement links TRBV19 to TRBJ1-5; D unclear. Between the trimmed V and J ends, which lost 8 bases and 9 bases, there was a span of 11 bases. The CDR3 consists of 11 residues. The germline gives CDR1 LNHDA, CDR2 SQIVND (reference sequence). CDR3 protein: CASSEGPPQHF. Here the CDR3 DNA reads TGTGCCAGTTCAGAAGGTCCGCCCCAGCATTTT.

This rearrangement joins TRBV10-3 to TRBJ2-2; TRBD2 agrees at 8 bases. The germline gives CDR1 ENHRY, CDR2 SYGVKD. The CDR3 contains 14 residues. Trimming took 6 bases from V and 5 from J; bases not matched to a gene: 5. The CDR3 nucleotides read TGTGCCATCAGGGGACTAGGAGATACCGGGGAGCTGTTTTTT. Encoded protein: CAIRGLGDTGELFF.

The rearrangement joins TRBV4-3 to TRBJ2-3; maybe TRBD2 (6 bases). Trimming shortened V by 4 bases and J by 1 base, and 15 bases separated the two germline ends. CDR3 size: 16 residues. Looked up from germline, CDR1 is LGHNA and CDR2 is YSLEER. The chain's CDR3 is CASSLDGTRRTDTQYF. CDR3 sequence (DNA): TGCGCCAGCAGCCTTGATGGGACTCGCCGCACAGATACGCAGTATTTT.

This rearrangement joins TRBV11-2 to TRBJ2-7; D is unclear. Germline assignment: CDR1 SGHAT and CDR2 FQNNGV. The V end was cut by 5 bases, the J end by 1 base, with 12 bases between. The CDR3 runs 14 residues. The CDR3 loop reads CASSPLPLSYEQYF. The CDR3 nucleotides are TGTGCCAGCAGCCCACTACCGCTATCCTACGAGCAGTACTTC.

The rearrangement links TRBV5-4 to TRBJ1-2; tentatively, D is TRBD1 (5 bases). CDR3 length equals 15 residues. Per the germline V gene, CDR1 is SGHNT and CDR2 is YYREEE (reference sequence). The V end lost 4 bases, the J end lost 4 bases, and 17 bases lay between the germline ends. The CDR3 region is CASSPGASVGYGYTF. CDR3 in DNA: TGTGCCAGCAGCCCCGGGGCATCAGTGGGCTATGGCTACACCTTC.

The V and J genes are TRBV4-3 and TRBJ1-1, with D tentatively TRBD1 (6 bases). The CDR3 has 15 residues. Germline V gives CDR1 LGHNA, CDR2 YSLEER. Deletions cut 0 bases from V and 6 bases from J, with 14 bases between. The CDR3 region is CASSQDRGVGSEAFF. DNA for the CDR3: TGCGCCAGCAGCCAAGATAGGGGGGTAGGATCTGAAGCTTTCTTT.

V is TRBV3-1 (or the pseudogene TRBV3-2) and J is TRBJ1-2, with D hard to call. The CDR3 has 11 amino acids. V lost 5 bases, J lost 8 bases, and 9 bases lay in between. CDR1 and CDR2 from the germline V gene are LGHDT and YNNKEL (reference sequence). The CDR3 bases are TGTGCCAGCAGCACTCTTCAAGGCTACACCTTC. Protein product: CASSTLQGYTF.

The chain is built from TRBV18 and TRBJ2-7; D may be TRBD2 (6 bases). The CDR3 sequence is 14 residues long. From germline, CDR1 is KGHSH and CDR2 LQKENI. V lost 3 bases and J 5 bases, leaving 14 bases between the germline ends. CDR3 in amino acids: CASSPLVRGNEQYF. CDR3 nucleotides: TGTGCCAGCTCACCCTTGGTGCGGGGCAACGAGCAGTACTTC.

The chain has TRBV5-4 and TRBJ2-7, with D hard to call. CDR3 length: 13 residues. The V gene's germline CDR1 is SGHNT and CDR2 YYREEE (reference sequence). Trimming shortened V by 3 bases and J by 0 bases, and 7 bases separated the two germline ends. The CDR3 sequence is CASSWVNSYEQYF. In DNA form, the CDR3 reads TGTGCCAGCAGCTGGGTAAACTCCTACGAGCAGTACTTC.

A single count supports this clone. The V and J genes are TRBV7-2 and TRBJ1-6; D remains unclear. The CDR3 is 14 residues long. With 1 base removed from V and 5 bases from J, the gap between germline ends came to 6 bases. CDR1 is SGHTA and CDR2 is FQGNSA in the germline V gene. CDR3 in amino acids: CASSLGGDNSPLHF. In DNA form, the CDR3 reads TGTGCCAGCAGCTTAGGGGGAGATAATTCACCCCTCCACTTT.

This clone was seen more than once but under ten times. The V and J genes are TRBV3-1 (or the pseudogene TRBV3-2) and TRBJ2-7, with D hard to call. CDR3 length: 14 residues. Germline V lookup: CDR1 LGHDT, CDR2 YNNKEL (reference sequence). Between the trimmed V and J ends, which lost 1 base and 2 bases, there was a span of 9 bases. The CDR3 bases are TGTGCCAGCAGCCAAGGCGCGGTTACCTACGAGCAGTACTTC. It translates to CASSQGAVTYEQYF.

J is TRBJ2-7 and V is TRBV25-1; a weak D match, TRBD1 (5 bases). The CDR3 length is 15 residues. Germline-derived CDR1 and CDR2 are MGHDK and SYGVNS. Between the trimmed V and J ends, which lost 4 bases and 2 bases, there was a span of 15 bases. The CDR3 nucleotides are TGTGCCAGCAGTGCCCGGCAGGGTGCGACCTACGAGCAGTACTTC. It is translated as CASSARQGATYEQYF.

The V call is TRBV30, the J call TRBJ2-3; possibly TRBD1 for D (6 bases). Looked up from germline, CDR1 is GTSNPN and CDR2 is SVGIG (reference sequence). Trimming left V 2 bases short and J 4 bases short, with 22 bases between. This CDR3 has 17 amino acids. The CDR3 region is CAWSIPPVSGAADTQYF. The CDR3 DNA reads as TGTGCCTGGAGTATCCCCCCCGTCTCAGGGGCTGCAGATACGCAGTATTTT.

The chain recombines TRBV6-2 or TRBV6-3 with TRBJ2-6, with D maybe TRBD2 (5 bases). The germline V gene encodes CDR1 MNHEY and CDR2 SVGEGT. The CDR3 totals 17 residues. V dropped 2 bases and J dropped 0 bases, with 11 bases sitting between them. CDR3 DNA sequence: TGTGCCAGCAGTTACGAGGGCCCAGACTCTGGGGCCAACGTCCTGACTTTC. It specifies CASSYEGPDSGANVLTF.

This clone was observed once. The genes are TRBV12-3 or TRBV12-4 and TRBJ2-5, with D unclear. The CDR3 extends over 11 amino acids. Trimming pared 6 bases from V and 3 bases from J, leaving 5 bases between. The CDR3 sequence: CASSIKETQYF. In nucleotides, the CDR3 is TGTGCCAGCAGCATTAAAGAGACCCAGTACTTC.

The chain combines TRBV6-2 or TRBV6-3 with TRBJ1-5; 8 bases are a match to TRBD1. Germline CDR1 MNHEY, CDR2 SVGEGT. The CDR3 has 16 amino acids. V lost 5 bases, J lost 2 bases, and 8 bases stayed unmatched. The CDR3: CASSPDRGWGNQPQHF. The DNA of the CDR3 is TGTGCCAGCAGTCCCGACAGGGGTTGGGGCAATCAGCCCCAGCATTTT.

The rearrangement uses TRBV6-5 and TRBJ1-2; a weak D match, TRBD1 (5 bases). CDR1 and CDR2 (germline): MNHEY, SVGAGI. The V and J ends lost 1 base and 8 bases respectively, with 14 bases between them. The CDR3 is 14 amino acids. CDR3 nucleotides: TGTGCCAGCAGTTACTATACAAGGGGTGGGGGCTACACCTTC. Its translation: CASSYYTRGGGYTF.

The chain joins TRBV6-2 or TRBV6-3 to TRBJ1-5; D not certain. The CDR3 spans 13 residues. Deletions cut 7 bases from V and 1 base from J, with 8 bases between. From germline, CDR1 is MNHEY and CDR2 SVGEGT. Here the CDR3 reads CASNPRSNQPQHF. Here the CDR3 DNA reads TGTGCCAGCAACCCCCGCAGCAATCAGCCCCAGCATTTT.

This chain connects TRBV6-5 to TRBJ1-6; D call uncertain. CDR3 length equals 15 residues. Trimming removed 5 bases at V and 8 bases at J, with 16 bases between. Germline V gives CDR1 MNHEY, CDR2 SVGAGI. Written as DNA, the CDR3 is TGTGCCAGCAGTCCCTCCCGGGTGAGTTATTCACCCCTCCACTTT. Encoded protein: CASSPSRVSYSPLHF.

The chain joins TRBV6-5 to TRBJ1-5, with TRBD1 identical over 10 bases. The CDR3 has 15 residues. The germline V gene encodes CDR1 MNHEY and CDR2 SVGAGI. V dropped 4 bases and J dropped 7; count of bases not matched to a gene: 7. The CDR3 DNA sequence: TGTGCCAGCAGTTCCGGGACAGGGGCTCCCCAGCCCCAGCATTTT. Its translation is CASSSGTGAPQPQHF.

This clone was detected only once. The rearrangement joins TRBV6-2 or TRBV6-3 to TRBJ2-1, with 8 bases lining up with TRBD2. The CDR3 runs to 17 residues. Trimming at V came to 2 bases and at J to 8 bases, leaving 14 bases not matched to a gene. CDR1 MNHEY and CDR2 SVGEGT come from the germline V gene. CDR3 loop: CASSYVAGGPIGDEQFF. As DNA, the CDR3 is TGTGCCAGCAGTTACGTTGCGGGGGGACCCATCGGGGATGAGCAGTTCTTC.

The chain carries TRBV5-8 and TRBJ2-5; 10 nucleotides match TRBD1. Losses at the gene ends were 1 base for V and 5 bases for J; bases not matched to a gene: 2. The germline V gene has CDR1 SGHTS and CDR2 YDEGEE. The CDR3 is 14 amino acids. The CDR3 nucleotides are TGTGCCAGCAGCTTGACGGGACAGGGGGAGACCCAGTACTTC. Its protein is CASSLTGQGETQYF.

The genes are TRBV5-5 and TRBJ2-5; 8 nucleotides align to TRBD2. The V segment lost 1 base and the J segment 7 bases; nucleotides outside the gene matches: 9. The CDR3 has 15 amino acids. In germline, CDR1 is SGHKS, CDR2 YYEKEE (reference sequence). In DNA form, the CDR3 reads TGTGCCAGCAGCTTGCTGGGTAGCGGGGAAGGGACCCAGTACTTC. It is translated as CASSLLGSGEGTQYF. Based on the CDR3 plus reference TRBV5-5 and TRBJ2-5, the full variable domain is DAGVTQSPTHLIKTRGQQVTLRCSPISGHKSVSWYQQVLGQGPQFIFQYYEKEERGRGNFPDRFSARQFPNYSSELNVNALLLGDSALYLCASSLLGSGEGTQYFGPGTRLLVL.